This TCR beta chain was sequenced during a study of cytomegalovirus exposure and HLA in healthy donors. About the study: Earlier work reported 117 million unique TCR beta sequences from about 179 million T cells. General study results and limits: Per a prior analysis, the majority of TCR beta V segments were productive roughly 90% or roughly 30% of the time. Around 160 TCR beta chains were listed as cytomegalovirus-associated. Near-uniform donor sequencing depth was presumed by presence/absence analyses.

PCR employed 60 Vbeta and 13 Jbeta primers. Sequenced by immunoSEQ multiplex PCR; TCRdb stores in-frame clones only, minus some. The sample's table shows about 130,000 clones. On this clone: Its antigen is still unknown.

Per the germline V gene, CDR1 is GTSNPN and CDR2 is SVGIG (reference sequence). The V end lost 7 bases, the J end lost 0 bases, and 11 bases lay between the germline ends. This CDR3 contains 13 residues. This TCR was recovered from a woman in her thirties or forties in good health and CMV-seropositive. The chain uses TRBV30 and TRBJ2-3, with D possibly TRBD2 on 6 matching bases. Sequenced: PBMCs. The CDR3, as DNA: TGTGCCTTATCAGGGACTAGCACAGATACGCAGTATTTT. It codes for CALSGTSTDTQYF.